Sequencing of this TCR beta chain was carried out in a study of shared clonotypes between healthy human individuals. This CDR3 is built from 13 residues. V lost 1 base, J lost 5 bases, and 7 bases lay in between. Per the germline V gene, CDR1 is SGHRS and CDR2 is YFSETQ. Study results and caveats: The diversity represented, both genetic and in exposure history, was limited by few donors.

The assay was immunoSEQ multiplex PCR, and TCRdb's table has in-frame clones only and misses some. The sample records more than 850,000 clones, about 80% being singletons. For this clone: The antigen remains unidentified. The same CDR3 can be traced to other DNA sequences in this sample.

Free of recent acute infections or vaccinations, the donors were healthy HIV-negative adults. CD4+ cell separation produced CD45RA+ naive and CD45RA-negative memory subsets. This TCR derives from a man younger than 30 in good health. Some clones in this sample may be carry-over from other donors' samples. The sample was memory CD4+ T cells from PBMCs. Subset defined: CD45RA-negative fraction. The V call is TRBV5-1, the J call TRBJ2-1; D possibly corresponds to TRBD1 (5 bases). The CDR3 sequence is CASSLQGNNEQFF. In DNA, the CDR3 is TGCGCCAGCAGCTTGCAGGGAAACAATGAGCAGTTCTTC.